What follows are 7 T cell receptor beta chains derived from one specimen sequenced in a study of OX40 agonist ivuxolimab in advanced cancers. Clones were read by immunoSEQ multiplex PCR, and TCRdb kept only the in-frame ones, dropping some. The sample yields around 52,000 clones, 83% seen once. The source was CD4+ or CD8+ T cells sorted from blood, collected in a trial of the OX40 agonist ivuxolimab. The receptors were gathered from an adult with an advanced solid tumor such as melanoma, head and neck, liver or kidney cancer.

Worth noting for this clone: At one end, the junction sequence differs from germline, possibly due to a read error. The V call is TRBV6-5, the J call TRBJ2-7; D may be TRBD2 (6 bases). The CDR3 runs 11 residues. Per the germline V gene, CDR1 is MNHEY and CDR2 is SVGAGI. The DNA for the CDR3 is TGTGCCAGCAGTTATAGCGGTACGCTAGATTTC. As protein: CASSYSGTLDF.

The CDR3 protein is CASSTGPYEQYF. The CDR3 coding sequence is TGTGCCAGCAGTACCGGCCCCTACGAGCAGTACTTC. The chain carries TRBV6-6 and TRBJ2-5; D uncertain. The J call may be wrong; the DNA end is better matched by TRBJ2-7. CDR1 is MNHNY and CDR2 is SVGAGI in the germline V gene (reference sequence). The CDR3 totals 12 residues.

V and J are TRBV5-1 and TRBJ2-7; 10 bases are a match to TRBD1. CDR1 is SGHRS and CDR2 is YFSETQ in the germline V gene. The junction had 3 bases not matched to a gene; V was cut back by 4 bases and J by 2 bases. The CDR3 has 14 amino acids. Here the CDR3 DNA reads TGCGCCAGCAGCGGAGGACAGGGGGCCTACGAGCAGTACTTC. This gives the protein CASSGGQGAYEQYF. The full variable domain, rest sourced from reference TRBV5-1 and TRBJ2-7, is KAGVTQTPRYLIKTRGQQVTLSCSPISGHRSVSWYQQTPGQGLQFLFEYFSETQRNKGNFPGRFSGRQFSNSRSEMNVSTLELGDSALYLCASSGGQGAYEQYFGPGTRLTVT.

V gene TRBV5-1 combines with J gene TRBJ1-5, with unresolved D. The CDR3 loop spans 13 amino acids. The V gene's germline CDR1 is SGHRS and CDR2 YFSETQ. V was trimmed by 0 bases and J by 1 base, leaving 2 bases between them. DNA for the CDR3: TGCGCCAGCAGCTTGGGGAGCAATCAGCCCCAGCATTTT. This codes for CASSLGSNQPQHF.

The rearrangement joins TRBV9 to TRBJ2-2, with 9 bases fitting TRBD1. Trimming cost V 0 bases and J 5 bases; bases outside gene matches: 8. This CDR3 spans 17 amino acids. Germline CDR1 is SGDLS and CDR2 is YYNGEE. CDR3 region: CASSVAGQGYETGELFF. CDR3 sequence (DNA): TGTGCCAGCAGCGTAGCGGGACAGGGTTATGAAACCGGGGAGCTGTTTTTT.

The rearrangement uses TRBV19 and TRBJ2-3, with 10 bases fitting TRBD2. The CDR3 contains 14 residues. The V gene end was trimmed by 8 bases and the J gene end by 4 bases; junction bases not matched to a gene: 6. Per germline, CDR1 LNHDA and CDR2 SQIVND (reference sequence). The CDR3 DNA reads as TGTGCCAGTGGGCCTAGCGGGAGTGCAGATACGCAGTATTTT. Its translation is CASGPSGSADTQYF. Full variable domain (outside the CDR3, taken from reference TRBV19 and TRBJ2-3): DGGITQSPKYLFRKEGQNVTLSCEQNLNHDAMYWYRQDPGQGLRLIYYSQIVNDFQKGDIAEGYSVSREKKESFPLTVTSAQKNPTAFYLCASGPSGSADTQYFGPGTRLTVL.

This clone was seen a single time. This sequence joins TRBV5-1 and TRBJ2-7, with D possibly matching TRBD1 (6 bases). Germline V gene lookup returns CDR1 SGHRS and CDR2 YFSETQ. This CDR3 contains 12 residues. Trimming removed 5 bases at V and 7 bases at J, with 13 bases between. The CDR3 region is CASRRAQGEQYF. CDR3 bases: TGCGCCAGCAGGAGGGCCCAGGGGGAGCAGTACTTC.